The 5 T cell receptor beta chains below were found in one sample sequenced in a study of cytomegalovirus exposure and HLA in healthy donors. Assay used: immunoSEQ multiplex PCR; TCRdb lists only in-frame clones, some missing. The table records around 220,000 clones, 70% to 90% of them present only once. The sequenced sample consisted of PBMCs. All receptors derive from a woman aged 18-29 years in good health and CMV-seronegative.

V gene TRBV5-1 combines with J gene TRBJ2-7, with D maybe TRBD2 (5 bases). The CDR3 runs to 17 residues. V was clipped by 1 base and J by 2 bases, with 19 bases between them. Germline values: CDR1 SGHRS, CDR2 YFSETQ. In DNA, the CDR3 is TGCGCCAGCAGCTTGACCTCACGGAGGACCGGGGCCTACGAGCAGTACTTC. This codes for CASSLTSRRTGAYEQYF. Combining the CDR3 with reference TRBV5-1 and TRBJ2-7 gives the whole variable domain KAGVTQTPRYLIKTRGQQVTLSCSPISGHRSVSWYQQTPGQGLQFLFEYFSETQRNKGNFPGRFSGRQFSNSRSEMNVSTLELGDSALYLCASSLTSRRTGAYEQYFGPGTRLTVT.

The rearrangement uses TRBV6-5 and TRBJ1-1, with TRBD1 matching 9 bases. Germline lookup yields CDR1 MNHEY and CDR2 SVGAGI. The CDR3 is 14 residues long. Unmatched junction bases numbered 8, after V lost 6 bases and J lost 6 bases. The CDR3 sequence: CASSSGTGLAEAFF. The DNA of the CDR3 is TGTGCCAGCAGCTCCGGGACAGGGTTGGCTGAAGCTTTCTTT.

The V and J genes are TRBV4-1 and TRBJ2-5, with D possibly TRBD2 on 6 matching bases. Germline assignment: CDR1 MGHRA and CDR2 YSYEKL. This CDR3 has 15 amino acids. Between the trimmed V and J ends, which lost 0 bases and 5 bases, there was a span of 13 bases. The CDR3 is CASSQEHPGEETQYF. In DNA form, the CDR3 reads TGCGCCAGCAGCCAAGAACACCCGGGAGAGGAGACCCAGTACTTC.

This chain connects TRBV6-6 to TRBJ1-5, with a tentative D call TRBD1 (5 bases). Germline lookup yields CDR1 MNHNY and CDR2 SVGAGI (reference sequence). With 5 bases removed from V and 5 bases from J, the gap between germline ends came to 7 bases. The CDR3 contains 12 residues. CDR3 in DNA: TGTGCCAGCAGTCCGGGGGATCAGCCCCAGCATTTT. Translating it yields CASSPGDQPQHF.

The chain carries TRBV28 and TRBJ2-7; no clear D. V lost 3 bases and J 4 bases, leaving 31 bases between the germline ends. Germline CDR1 reads MDHEN; CDR2 reads SYDVKM. The CDR3 totals 20 residues. The CDR3 DNA is TGTGCCAGCAGTTTCCCTGGCGGATCTCCCACCCACCCACCCGGATACGAGCAGTACTTC. It encodes CASSFPGGSPTHPPGYEQYF. Full variable domain (missing parts from reference TRBV28 and TRBJ2-7): DVKVTQSSRYLVKRTGEKVFLECVQDMDHENMFWYRQDPGLGLRLIYFSYDVKMKEKGDIPEGYSVSREKKERFSLILESASTNQTSMYLCASSFPGGSPTHPPGYEQYFGPGTRLTVT.